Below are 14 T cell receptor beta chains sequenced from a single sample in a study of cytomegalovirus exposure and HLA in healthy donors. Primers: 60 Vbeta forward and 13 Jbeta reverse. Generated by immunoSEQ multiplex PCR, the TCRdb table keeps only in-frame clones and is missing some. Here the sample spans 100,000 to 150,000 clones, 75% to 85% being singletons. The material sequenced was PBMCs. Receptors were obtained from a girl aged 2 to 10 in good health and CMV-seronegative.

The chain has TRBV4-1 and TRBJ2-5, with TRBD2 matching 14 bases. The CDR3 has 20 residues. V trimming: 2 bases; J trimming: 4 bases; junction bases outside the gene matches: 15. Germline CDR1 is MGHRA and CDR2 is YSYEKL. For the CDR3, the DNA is TGCGCCAGCAGCCAACATATCCCGGGACTAGCGGGGGCGGGTGGAGAGACCCAGTACTTC. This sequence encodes CASSQHIPGLAGAGGETQYF.

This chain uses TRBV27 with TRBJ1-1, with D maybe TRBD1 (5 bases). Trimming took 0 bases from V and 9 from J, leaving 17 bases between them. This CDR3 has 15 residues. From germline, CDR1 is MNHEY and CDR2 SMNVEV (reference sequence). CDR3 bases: TGTGCCAGCAGTTTATCCCACGGGTTCCAGGGTCAAGCTTTCTTT. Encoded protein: CASSLSHGFQGQAFF.

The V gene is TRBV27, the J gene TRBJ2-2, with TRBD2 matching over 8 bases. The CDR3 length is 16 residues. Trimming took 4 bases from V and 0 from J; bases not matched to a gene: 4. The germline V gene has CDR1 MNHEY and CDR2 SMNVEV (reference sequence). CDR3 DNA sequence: TGTGCCAGCAGTTATACTAGCGGAGCGAACACCGGGGAGCTGTTTTTT. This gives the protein CASSYTSGANTGELFF.

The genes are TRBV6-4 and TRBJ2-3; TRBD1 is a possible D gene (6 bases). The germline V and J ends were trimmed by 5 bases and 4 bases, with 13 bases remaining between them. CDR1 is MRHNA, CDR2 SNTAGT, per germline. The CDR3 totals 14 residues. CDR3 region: CASSTGLSADTQYF. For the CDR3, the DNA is TGTGCCAGCAGTACAGGGCTGAGTGCAGATACGCAGTATTTT.

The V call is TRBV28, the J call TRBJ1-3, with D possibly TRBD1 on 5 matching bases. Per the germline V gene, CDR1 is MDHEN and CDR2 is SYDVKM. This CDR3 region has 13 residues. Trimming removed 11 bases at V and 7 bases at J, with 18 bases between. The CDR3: CAASDGGGNTIYF. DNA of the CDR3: TGTGCCGCATCGGACGGTGGGGGGAACACCATATATTTT.

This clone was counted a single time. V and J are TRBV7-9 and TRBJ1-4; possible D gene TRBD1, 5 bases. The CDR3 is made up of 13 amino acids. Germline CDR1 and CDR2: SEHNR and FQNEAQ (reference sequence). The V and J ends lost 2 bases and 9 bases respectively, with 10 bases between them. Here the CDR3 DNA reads TGTGCCAGCAGCTTACCGGAGGGGAAAAAACTGTTTTTT. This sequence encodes CASSLPEGKKLFF.

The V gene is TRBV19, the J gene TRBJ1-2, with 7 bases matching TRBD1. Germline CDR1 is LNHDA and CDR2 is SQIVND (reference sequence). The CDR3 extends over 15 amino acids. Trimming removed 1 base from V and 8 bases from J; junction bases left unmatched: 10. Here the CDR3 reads CASSIADRVSGGYTF. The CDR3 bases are TGTGCCAGTAGTATAGCTGACAGGGTGAGCGGCGGCTACACCTTC.

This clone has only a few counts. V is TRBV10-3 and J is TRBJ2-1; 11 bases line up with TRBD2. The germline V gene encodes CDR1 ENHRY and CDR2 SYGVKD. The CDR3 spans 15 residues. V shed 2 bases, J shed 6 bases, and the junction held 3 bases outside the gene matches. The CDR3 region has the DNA TGTGCCATCAGTGAGACTAGCGGGAGCTCCAATGAGCAGTTCTTC. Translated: CAISETSGSSNEQFF.

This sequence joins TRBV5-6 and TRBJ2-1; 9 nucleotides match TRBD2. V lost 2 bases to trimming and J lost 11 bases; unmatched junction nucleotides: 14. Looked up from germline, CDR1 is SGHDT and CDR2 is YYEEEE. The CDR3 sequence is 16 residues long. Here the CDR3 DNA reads TGTGCCAGCAGCTTCTTTAGCGGGAGATCAGAGAAGCAGCAGTTCTTC. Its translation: CASSFFSGRSEKQQFF.

The CDR3 spells CAWTTGTVEAFF. The CDR3 region has the DNA TGTGCCTGGACCACCGGGACAGTTGAAGCTTTCTTT. The chain recombines TRBV30 with TRBJ1-1, with 7 bases matching TRBD1. The germline V gene has CDR1 GTSNPN and CDR2 SVGIG (reference sequence). V shed 4 bases and J 7 bases; nucleotides not matched to a gene: 6. The CDR3 is 12 residues long. The full variable domain, its missing parts supplied by reference TRBV30 and TRBJ1-1, is SQTIHQWPATLVQPVGSPLSLECTVEGTSNPNLYWYRQAAGRGLQLLFYSVGIGQISSEVPQNLSASRPQDRQFILSSKKLLLSDSGFYLCAWTTGTVEAFFGQGTRLTVV.

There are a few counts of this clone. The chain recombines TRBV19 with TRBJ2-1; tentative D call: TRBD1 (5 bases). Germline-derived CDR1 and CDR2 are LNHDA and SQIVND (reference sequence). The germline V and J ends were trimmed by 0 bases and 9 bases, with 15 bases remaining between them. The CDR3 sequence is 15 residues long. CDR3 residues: CASSIDGGTGFEQFF. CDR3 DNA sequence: TGTGCCAGTAGTATAGATGGTGGTACAGGCTTTGAGCAGTTCTTC.

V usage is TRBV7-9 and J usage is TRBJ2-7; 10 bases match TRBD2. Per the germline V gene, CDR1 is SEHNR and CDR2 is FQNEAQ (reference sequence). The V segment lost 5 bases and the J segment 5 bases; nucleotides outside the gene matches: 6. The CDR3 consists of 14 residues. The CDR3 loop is CASSPSGSSDEQYF. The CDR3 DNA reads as TGTGCCAGCAGCCCTAGCGGGAGTTCAGACGAGCAGTACTTC.

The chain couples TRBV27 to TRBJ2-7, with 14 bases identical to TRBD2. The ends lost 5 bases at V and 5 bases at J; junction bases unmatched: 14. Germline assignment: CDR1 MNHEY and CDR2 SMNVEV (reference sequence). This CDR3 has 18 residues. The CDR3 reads CASSPRGTSGGSGHEQYF. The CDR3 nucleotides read TGTGCCAGCAGTCCCCGCGGGACTAGCGGGGGCTCGGGCCACGAGCAGTACTTC.

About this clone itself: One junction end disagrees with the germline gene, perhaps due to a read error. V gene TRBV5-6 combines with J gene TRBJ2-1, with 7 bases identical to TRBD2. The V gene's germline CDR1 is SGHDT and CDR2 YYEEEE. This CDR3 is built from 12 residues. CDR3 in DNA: TGTGCCAGCAGCTCGACTAGCAGAGGATGGCTCTTC. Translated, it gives CASSSTSRGWLF.